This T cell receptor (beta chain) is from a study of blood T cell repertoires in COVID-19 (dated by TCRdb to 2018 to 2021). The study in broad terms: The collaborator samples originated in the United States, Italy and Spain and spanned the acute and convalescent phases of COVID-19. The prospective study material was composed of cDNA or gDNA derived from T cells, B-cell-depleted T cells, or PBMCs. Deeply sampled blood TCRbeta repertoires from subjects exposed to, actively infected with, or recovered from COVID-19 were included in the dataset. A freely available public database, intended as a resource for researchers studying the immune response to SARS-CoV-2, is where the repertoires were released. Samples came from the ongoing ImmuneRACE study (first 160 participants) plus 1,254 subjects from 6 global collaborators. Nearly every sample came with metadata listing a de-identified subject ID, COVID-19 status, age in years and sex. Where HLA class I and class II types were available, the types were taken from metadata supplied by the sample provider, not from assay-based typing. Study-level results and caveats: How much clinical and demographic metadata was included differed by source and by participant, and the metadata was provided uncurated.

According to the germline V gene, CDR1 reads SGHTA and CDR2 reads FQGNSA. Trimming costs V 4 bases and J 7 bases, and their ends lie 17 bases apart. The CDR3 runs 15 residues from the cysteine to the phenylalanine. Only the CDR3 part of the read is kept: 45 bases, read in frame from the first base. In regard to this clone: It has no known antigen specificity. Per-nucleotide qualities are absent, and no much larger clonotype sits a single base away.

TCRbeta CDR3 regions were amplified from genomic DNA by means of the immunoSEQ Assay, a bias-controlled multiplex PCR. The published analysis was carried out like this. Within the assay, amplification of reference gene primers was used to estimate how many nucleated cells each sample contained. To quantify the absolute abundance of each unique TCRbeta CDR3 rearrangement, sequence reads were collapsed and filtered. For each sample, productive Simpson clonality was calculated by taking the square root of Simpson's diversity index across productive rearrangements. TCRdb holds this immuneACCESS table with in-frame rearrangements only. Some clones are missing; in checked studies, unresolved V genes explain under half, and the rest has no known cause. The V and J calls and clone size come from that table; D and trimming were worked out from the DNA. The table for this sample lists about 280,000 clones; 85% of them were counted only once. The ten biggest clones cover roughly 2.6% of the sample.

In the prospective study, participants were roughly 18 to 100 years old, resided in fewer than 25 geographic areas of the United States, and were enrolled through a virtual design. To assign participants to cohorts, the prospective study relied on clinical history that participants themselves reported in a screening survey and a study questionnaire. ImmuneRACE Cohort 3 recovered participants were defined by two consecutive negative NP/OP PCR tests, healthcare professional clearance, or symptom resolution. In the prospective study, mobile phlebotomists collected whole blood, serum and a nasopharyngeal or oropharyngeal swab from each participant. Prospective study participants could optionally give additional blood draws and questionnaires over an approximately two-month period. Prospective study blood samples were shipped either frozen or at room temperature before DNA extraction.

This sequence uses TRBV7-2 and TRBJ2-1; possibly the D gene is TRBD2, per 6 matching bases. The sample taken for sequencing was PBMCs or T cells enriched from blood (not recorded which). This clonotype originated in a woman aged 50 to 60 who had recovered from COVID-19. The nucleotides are TGTGCCAGCAGCTCTAGCGCCCTGAGTGGGAATGAGCAGTTCTTC. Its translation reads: CASSSSALSGNEQFF. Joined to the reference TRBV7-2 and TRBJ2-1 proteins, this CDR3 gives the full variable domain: GAGVSQSPSNKVTEKGKDVELRCDPISGHTALYWYRQSLGQGLEFLIYFQGNSAPDKSGLPSDRFSAERTGGSVSTLTIQRTQQEDSAVYLCASSSSALSGNEQFFGPGTRLTVL.